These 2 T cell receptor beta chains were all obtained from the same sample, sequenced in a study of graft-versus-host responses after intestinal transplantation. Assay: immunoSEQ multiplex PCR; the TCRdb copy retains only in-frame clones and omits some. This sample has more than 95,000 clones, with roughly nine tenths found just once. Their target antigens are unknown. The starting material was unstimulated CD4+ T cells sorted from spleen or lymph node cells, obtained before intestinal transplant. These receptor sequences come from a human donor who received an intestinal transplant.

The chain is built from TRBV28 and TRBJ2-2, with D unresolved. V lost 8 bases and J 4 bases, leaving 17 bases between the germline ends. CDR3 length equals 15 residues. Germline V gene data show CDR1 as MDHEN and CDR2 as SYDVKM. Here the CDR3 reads CASGFGPAGTGELFF. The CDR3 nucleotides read TGTGCCAGCGGATTCGGACCCGCTGGCACCGGGGAGCTGTTTTTT.

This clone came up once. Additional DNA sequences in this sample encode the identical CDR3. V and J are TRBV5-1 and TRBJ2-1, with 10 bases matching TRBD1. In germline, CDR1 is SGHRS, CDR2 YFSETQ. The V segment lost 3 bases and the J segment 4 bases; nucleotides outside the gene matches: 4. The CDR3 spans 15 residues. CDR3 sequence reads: CASSSGQGGYNEQFF. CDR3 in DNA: TGCGCCAGCAGCTCCGGACAGGGGGGGTACAATGAGCAGTTCTTC.